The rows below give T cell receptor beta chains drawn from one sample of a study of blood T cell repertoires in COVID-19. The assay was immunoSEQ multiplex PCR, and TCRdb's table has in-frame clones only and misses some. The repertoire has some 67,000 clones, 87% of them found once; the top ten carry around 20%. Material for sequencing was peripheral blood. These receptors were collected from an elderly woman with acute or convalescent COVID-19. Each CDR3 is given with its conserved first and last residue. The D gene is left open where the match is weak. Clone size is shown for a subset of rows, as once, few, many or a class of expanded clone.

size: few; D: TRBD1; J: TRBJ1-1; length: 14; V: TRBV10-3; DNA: TGTGCCATCAGGCTACGGGACAGCTACACTGAAGCTTTCTTT; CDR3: CAIRLRDSYTEAFF
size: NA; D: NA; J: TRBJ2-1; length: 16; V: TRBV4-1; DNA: TGCGCCAGCAGCCGCTCCGAACAGGGATCCTACAATGAGCAGTTCTTC; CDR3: CASSRSEQGSYNEQFF
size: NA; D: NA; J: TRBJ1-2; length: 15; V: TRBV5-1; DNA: TGCGCCAGCAGCTTGGACGGGGGTGCTAACTATGGCTACACCTTC; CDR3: CASSLDGGANYGYTF
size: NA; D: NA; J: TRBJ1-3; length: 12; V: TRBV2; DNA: TGTGCCAGCAGTGACCGGGGAAGCACCATATATTTT; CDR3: CASSDRGSTIYF
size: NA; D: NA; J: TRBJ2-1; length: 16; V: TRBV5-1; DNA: TGCGCCAGCAGCTTGGCCGGGAGACCCGGCTACAATGAGCAGTTCTTC; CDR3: CASSLAGRPGYNEQFF
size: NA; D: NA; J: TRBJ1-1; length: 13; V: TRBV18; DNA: TGTGCCAGCTCCGGGGGGCTGAACACTGAAGCTTTCTTT; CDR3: CASSGGLNTEAFF
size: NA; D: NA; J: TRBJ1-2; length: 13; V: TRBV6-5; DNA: TGTGCCAGCGACCGTCAGGGGATAGAGGGCTACACCTTC; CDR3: CASDRQGIEGYTF
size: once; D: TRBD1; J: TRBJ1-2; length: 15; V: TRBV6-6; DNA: TGTGCCAGCAGTTACCTACCGGGACAGGGCCAGGGCTACACCTTC; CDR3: CASSYLPGQGQGYTF
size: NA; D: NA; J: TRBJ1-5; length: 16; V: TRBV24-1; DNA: TGTGCCACCAGTGGGGAGGGGGGATATAGCAATCAGCCCCAGCATTTT; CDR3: CATSGEGGYSNQPQHF
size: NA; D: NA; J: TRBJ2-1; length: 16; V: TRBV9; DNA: TGTGCCAGCAGCGTAGACGGGATCGGCTCCTACAATGAGCAGTTCTTC; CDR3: CASSVDGIGSYNEQFF